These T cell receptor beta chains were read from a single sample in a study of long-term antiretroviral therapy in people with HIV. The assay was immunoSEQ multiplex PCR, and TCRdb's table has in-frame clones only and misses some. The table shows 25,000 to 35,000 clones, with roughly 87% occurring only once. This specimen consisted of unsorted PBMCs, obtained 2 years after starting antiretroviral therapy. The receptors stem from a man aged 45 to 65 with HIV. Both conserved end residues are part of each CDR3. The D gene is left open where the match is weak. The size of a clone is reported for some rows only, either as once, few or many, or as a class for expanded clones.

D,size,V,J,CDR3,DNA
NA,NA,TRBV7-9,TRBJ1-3,CASNQGGVSSGNTIYF,TGTGCCAGTAACCAAGGTGGGGTGTCCTCTGGAAACACCATATATTTT
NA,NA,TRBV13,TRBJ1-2,CASSLGGTLFNYGYTF,TGTGCCAGCAGCTTAGGCGGGACACTTTTTAACTATGGCTACACCTTC
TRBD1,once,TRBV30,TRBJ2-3,CAWSPWTGKTDTQYF,TGTGCCTGGAGCCCCTGGACAGGGAAGACAGATACGCAGTATTTT
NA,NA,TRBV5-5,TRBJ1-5,CASSLFSFSGSNQPQHF,TGTGCCAGCAGCTTGTTCTCATTCTCTGGGAGCAATCAGCCCCAGCATTTT
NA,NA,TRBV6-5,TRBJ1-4,CASSSLWGAGEKLFF,TGTGCCAGCAGTTCCCTGTGGGGGGCAGGGGAAAAACTGTTTTTT
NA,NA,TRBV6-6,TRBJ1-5,CASSHRTHYSNQPQHF,TGTGCCAGCAGTCATCGGACACATTATAGCAATCAGCCCCAGCATTTT
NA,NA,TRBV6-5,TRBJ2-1,CASSPHSRNEQFF,TGTGCCAGCAGTCCGCATTCGAGGAATGAGCAGTTCTTC
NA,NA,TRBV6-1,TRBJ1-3,CASSEARNTIYF,TGTGCCAGCAGTGAAGCTAGAAACACCATATATTTT
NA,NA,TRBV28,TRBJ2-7,CASVGVPFTYEQYF,TGTGCCAGCGTTGGAGTCCCCTTTACCTACGAGCAGTACTTC
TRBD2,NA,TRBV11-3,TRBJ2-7,CASSWGGEQYF,TGTGCCAGCAGCTGGGGGGGCGAGCAGTACTTC
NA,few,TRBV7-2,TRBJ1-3,CASSLAGGALGNTIYF,TGTGCCAGCAGCTTAGCGGGAGGGGCTCTTGGAAACACCATATATTTT
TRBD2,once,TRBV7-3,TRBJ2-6,CASSRIGRGGLSGANVLTF,TGTGCCAGCAGCCGCATCGGGAGGGGGGGGCTTTCTGGGGCCAACGTCCTGACTTTC
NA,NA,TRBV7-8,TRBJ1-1,CASSLEGTQAFF,TGTGCCAGCAGCTTAGAGGGCACGCAAGCTTTCTTT
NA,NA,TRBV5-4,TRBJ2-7,CASSWGKYYEQYF,TGTGCCAGCAGCTGGGGCAAATACTACGAGCAGTACTTC
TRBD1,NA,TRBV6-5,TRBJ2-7,CASSYSGTESYEQYF,TGTGCCAGCAGTTACTCGGGGACAGAGTCCTACGAGCAGTACTTC
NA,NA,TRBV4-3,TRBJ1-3,CASSLGAYGNTIYF,TGCGCCAGCAGCCTCGGGGCTTATGGAAACACCATATATTTT
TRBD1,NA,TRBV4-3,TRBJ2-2,CASSRQGNGGELFF,TGCGCCAGCAGCCGACAGGGGAACGGCGGGGAGCTGTTTTTT
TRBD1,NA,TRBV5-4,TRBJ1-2,CASSLEGARGQRGYTF,TGTGCCAGCAGCTTGGAAGGGGCCAGGGGGCAGCGTGGCTACACCTTC
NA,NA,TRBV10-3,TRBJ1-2,CAISPDGNYGYTF,TGTGCCATCAGCCCCGACGGGAACTATGGCTACACCTTC
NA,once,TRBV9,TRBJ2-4,CASSVGGVGAKNIQYF,TGTGCCAGCAGCGTAGGAGGGGTGGGAGCCAAAAACATTCAGTACTTC
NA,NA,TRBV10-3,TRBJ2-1,CAISETANEQFF,TGTGCCATCAGTGAGACGGCCAATGAGCAGTTCTTC
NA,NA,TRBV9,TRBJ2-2,CASSVPGNTGELFF,TGTGCCAGCAGCGTTCCAGGAAACACCGGGGAGCTGTTTTTT
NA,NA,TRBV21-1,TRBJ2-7,CASTVTSGRREQYF,TGTGCCAGCACCGTGACTAGCGGGAGGAGGGAGCAGTACTTC
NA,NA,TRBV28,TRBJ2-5,CASSSTGDPMETQYF,TGTGCCAGCAGCTCCACGGGCGATCCTATGGAGACCCAGTACTTC
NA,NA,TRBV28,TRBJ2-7,CASSPMTGRHEQYF,TGTGCCAGCAGTCCTATGACAGGGAGGCACGAGCAGTACTTC
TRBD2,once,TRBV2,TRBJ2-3,CASSEEAGRDTQYF,TGTGCCAGCAGTGAGGAAGCGGGGCGGGATACGCAGTATTTT
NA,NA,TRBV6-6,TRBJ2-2,CASSYGDTGELFF,TGTGCCAGCAGTTACGGGGACACCGGGGAGCTGTTTTTT
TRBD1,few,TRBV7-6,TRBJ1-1,CASSRTRSGGLEAFF,TGTGCCAGCAGCCGAACCCGGTCAGGGGGCCTTGAGGCTTTCTTT
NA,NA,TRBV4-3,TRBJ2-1,CASSQVDSSYNEQFF,TGCGCCAGCAGCCAAGTGGACAGCTCCTACAATGAGCAGTTCTTC